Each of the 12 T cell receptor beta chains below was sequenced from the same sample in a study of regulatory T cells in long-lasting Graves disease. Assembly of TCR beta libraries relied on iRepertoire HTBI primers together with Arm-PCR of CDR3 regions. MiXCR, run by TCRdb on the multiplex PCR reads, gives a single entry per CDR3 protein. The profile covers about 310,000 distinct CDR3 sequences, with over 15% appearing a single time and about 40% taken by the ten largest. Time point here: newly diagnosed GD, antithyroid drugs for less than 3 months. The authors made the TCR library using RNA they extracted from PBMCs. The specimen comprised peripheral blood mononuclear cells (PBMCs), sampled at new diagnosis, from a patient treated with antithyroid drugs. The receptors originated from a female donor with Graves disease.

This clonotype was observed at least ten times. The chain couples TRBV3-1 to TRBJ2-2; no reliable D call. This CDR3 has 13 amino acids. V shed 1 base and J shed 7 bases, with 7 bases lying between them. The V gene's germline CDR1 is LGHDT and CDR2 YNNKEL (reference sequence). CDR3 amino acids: CASSQVSGGELFF. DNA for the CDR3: TGTGCCAGCAGCCAAGTGTCGGGCGGGGAGCTGTTTTTT.

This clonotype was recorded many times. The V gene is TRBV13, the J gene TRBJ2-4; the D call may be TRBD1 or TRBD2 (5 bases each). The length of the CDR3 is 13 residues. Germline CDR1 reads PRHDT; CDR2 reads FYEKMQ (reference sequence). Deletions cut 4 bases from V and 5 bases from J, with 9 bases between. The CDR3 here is CASSWDVENIQYF. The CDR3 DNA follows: TGTGCCAGCAGCTGGGACGTAGAAAACATTCAGTACTTC.

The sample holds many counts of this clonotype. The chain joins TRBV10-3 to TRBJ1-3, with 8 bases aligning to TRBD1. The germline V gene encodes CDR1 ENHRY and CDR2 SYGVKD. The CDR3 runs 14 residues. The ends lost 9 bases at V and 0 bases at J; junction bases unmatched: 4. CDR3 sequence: CAMGQAGSGNTIYF. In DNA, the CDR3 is TGTGCCATGGGACAGGCCGGCTCTGGAAACACCATATATTTT.

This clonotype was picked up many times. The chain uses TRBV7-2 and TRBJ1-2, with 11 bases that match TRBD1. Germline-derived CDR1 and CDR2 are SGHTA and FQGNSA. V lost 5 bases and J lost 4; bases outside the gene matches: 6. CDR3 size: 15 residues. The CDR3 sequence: CASSTDRGPLYGYTF. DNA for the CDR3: TGTGCCAGCAGCACGGACAGGGGGCCCCTCTATGGCTACACCTTC.

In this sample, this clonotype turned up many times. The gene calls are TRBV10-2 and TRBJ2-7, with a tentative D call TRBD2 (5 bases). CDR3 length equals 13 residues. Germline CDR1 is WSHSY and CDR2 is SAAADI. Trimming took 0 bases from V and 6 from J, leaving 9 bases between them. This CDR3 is CASSESDGVEQYF. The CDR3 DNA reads TGCGCCAGCAGTGAGTCGGACGGGGTCGAGCAGTACTTC.

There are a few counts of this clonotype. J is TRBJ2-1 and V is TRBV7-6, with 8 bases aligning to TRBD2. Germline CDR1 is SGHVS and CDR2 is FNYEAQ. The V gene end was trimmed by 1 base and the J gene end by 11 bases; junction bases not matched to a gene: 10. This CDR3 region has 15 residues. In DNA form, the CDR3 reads TGTGCCAGCAGCTTAGGGCGGCTAGCGGGCCCGCAGCAGTTCTTC. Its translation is CASSLGRLAGPQQFF.

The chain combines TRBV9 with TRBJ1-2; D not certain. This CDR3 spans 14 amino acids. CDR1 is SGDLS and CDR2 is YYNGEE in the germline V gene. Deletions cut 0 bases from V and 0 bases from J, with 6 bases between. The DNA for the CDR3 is TGTGCCAGCAGCGTAGGTGAAGCTAACTATGGCTACACCTTC. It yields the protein CASSVGEANYGYTF.

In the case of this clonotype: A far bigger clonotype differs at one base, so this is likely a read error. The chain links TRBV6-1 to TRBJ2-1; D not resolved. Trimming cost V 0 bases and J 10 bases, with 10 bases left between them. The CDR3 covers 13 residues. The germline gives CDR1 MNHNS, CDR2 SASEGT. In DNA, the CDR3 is TGTGCCAGCAGTGAAGCAACAGCCTACGAGCAGTTCTTC. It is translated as CASSEATAYEQFF.

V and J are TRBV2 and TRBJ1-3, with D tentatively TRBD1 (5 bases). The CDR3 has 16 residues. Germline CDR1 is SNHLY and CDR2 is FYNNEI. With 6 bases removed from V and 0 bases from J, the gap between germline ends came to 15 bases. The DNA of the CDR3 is TGTGCCAGCAGGACCGGGCAGGGCTACTCTGGAAACACCATATATTTT. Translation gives CASRTGQGYSGNTIYF.

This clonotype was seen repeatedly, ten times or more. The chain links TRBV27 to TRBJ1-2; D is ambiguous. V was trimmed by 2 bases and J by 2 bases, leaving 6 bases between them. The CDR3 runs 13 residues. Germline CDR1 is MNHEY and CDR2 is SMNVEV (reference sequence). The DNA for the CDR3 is TGTGCCAGCAGTTTACTCGGGAACTATGGCTACACCTTC. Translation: CASSLLGNYGYTF.

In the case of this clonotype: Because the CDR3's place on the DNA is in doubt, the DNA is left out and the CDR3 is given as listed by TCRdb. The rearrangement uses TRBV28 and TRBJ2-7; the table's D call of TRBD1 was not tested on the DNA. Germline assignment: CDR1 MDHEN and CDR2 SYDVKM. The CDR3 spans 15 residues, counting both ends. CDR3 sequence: CASSFLETAGDEQYF.

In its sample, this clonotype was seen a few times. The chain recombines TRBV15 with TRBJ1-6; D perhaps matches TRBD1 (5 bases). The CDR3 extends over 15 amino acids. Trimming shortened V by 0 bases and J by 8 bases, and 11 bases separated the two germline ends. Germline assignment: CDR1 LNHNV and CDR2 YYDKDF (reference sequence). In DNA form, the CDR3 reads TGTGCCACCAGCAGAGATGTACAGGCAGATTCACCCCTCCACTTT. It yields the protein CATSRDVQADSPLHF.